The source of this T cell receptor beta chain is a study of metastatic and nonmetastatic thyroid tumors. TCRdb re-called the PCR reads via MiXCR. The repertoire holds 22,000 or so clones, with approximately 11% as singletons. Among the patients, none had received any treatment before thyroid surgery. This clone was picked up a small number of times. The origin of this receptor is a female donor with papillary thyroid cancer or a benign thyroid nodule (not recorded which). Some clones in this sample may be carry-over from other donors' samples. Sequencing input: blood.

The CDR3 DNA is TGTGCCAGCAGCACTAGCGGGAGGGCCTACTCCTACGAGCAGTACTTC. This encodes CASSTSGRAYSYEQYF. This chain joins TRBV5-4 and TRBJ2-7, with 13 bases lining up with TRBD2. V shed 4 bases, J shed 0 bases, and the junction held 4 bases outside the gene matches. The germline gives CDR1 SGHNT, CDR2 YYREEE (reference sequence). This CDR3 region has 16 residues.